A single sample is the source of the 13 T cell receptor beta chains below, sequenced in a study of follicular helper T cells after annual influenza vaccination. Assay used: immunoSEQ multiplex PCR; TCRdb lists only in-frame clones, some missing. The sample yields more than 10,000 clones, less than 80% seen once. The sequencing here drew on CXCR5- memory CD4+ T cells sorted from blood, taken 6 weeks after influenza vaccination. These receptors were taken from an adult who received the influenza vaccine.

V is TRBV10-3 and J is TRBJ2-1; D call uncertain. Looked up from germline, CDR1 is ENHRY and CDR2 is SYGVKD. Trimming stripped 3 bases from V and 5 bases from J, with 11 bases between. The CDR3 totals 14 residues. Written as DNA, the CDR3 is TGTGCCATCAGTGACAGCAATTCAGACAATGAGCAGTTCTTC. It translates to CAISDSNSDNEQFF.

The V call is TRBV2, the J call TRBJ2-7; D is unresolved. This CDR3 is 10 amino acids long. The germline CDR1 and CDR2 sequences are SNHLY and FYNNEI. The V gene lost 5 bases and the J gene lost 3 bases, with 2 bases spanning the gap. The CDR3 nucleotides are TGTGCCAGCAGTAACTACGAGCAGTACTTC. Protein: CASSNYEQYF.

This clone was detected only a few times. The J gene is TRBJ1-2, the V gene TRBV2, with 8 bases identical to TRBD1. Germline V gives CDR1 SNHLY, CDR2 FYNNEI. The V gene end was trimmed by 7 bases and the J gene end by 5 bases; junction bases not matched to a gene: 6. The CDR3 spans 13 residues. CDR3 region: CASTRDRLYGYTF. The CDR3, as DNA: TGTGCCAGCACCCGGGACAGGTTGTATGGCTACACCTTC.

The rearrangement uses TRBV5-4 and TRBJ2-7, with D hard to call. The CDR3 consists of 12 residues. With 0 bases removed from V and 5 bases from J, the gap between germline ends came to 6 bases. Germline CDR1 reads SGHNT; CDR2 reads YYREEE (reference sequence). The CDR3 DNA reads as TGTGCCAGCAGCTTGGATGGAAACGAGCAGTACTTC. Amino acid sequence: CASSLDGNEQYF.

This rearrangement joins TRBV7-2 to TRBJ1-3, with 7 bases fitting TRBD1. The germline V gene has CDR1 SGHTA and CDR2 FQGNSA. The J segment lost 0 bases and the V segment lost 6 bases, leaving 5 bases of the junction unmatched. The CDR3 is 15 amino acids. CDR3 nucleotide sequence: TGTGCCAGCAGTTCGGGACAGCTCTCTGGAAACACCATATATTTT. It translates to CASSSGQLSGNTIYF.

This rearrangement joins TRBV7-9 to TRBJ2-3; 7 bases map to TRBD1. Trimming removed 4 bases from V and 4 bases from J; junction bases left unmatched: 2. The CDR3 extends over 13 amino acids. The germline V gene encodes CDR1 SEHNR and CDR2 FQNEAQ (reference sequence). CDR3 loop: CASSSTGADTQYF. CDR3 bases: TGTGCCAGCAGCTCAACAGGGGCAGATACGCAGTATTTT.

This chain joins TRBV15 and TRBJ2-6; D gene ambiguous. V lost 1 base and J 0 bases, leaving 4 bases between the germline ends. Germline V gives CDR1 LNHNV, CDR2 YYDKDF (reference sequence). This CDR3 spans 15 amino acids. CDR3 sequence (DNA): TGTGCCACCAGCAGAGCCGTCTCTGGGGCCAACGTCCTGACTTTC. Translation: CATSRAVSGANVLTF.

The genes are TRBV5-8 and TRBJ1-4; 8 positions match TRBD1. CDR1 is SGHTS and CDR2 is YDEGEE in the germline V gene. Trimming at V came to 2 bases and at J to 7 bases, leaving 7 bases not matched to a gene. This CDR3 has 15 amino acids. The CDR3 sequence is CASSFGQGAFEKLFF. CDR3 coding DNA: TGTGCCAGCAGCTTTGGGCAGGGGGCGTTTGAAAAACTGTTTTTT.

This clone has more than one count but fewer than ten. The chain links TRBV5-1 to TRBJ2-7, with D unclear. Between the trimmed V and J ends, which lost 0 bases and 7 bases, there was a span of 14 bases. This CDR3 region has 14 residues. From germline, CDR1 is SGHRS and CDR2 YFSETQ. The CDR3, as DNA: TGCGCCAGCAGCTTGGGGCCCCCCTTGTATGAGCAGTACTTC. The encoded protein is CASSLGPPLYEQYF.

On this clone: This sample includes further DNA sequences coding for the same CDR3. The chain employs TRBV18 and TRBJ1-6; no reliable D call. V dropped 2 bases and J dropped 0 bases, with 5 bases sitting between them. The CDR3 extends over 15 amino acids. In germline, CDR1 is KGHSH, CDR2 LQKENI. The CDR3 region has the DNA TGTGCCAGCTCACCAGCTAGCTCCTATAATTCACCCCTCCACTTT. It encodes CASSPASSYNSPLHF.

This clone was picked up a small number of times. This rearrangement joins TRBV6-5 to TRBJ2-7; 9 bases align to TRBD1. V trimming: 1 base; J trimming: 3 bases; junction bases outside the gene matches: 4. Looked up from germline, CDR1 is MNHEY and CDR2 is SVGAGI. The CDR3 runs to 15 residues. CDR3 residues: CASSYFLGQGYEQYF. The CDR3 coding sequence is TGTGCCAGCAGTTACTTCCTGGGACAGGGCTACGAGCAGTACTTC.

This clone was observed a single time. The chain combines TRBV18 with TRBJ2-7; the match to TRBD1 covers 8 bases. Germline V CDR1 and CDR2: KGHSH, LQKENI. The J segment lost 9 bases and the V segment lost 8 bases, leaving 12 bases of the junction unmatched. The CDR3 spans 13 residues. The CDR3 coding sequence is TGTGCCAGCGCAGGGGGCGAGAGGGGTTGGCAGTACTTC. Residues: CASAGGERGWQYF.

The chain links TRBV14 to TRBJ1-4, with D maybe TRBD1 (6 bases). Germline V gives CDR1 SGHDN, CDR2 FVKESK. V was cut by 4 bases and J by 6 bases, with 9 bases left in between. CDR3 size: 13 residues. Here the CDR3 DNA reads TGTGCCAGCAGCCGTGGACAGCATGAAAAACTGTTTTTT. Encoded protein: CASSRGQHEKLFF.